The rows below give T cell receptor beta chains drawn from one sample of a study of T cells in Graves' hyperthyroidism and ophthalmopathy. TCRdb called the multiplex PCR reads again in MiXCR, with one record for every CDR3 protein. The sample has around 420,000 distinct CDR3 sequences, 15% to 19% seen once. The specimen sequenced was blood. The receptor set was obtained from a woman aged 18-29 years with Graves' hyperthyroidism. The CDR3 runs from the conserved cysteine through the conserved F or W. The D gene is left open where the match is weak. Clone size is shown for a subset of rows, as once, few, many or a class of expanded clone.

abundance: -; v_gene: TRBV4-2; d_gene: TRBD2; j_gene: TRBJ2-5; CDR3aa: CASSLKGSGMGQETQYF; CDR3nt: TGTGCCAGCAGCCTAAAGGGTAGCGGGATGGGACAAGAGACCCAGTACTTC
abundance: many; v_gene: TRBV2; d_gene: TRBD1; j_gene: TRBJ1-2; CDR3aa: CASSGKLTGGIGYTF; CDR3nt: TGTGCCAGCAGTGGGAAGCTGACAGGGGGGATTGGCTACACCTTC
abundance: many; v_gene: TRBV14; d_gene: TRBD1; j_gene: TRBJ1-1; CDR3aa: CASSRQGRVTEAFF; CDR3nt: TGTGCCAGCAGTCGACAGGGACGGGTAACTGAAGCTTTCTTT
abundance: many; v_gene: TRBV7-8; d_gene: TRBD1; j_gene: TRBJ2-1; CDR3aa: CASSVSRGHEQFF; CDR3nt: TGTGCCAGCAGCGTGAGCAGGGGGCATGAGCAGTTCTTC
abundance: few; v_gene: TRBV10-3; d_gene: -; j_gene: TRBJ1-2; CDR3aa: CAIEGAYGYTF; CDR3nt: TGTGCCATCGAGGGAGCATATGGCTACACCTTC
abundance: -; v_gene: TRBV20-1; d_gene: TRBD2; j_gene: TRBJ2-1; CDR3aa: CSATRTGLAGGPVEQFF; CDR3nt: TGCAGTGCTACACGGACAGGCCTAGCGGGAGGGCCGGTTGAGCAGTTCTTC
abundance: many; v_gene: TRBV2; d_gene: TRBD1; j_gene: TRBJ2-7; CDR3aa: CASSAGTGAFYEQYF; CDR3nt: TGTGCCAGCAGTGCCGGGACAGGGGCCTTCTACGAGCAGTACTTC
abundance: few; v_gene: TRBV6-1; d_gene: -; j_gene: TRBJ1-2; CDR3aa: CASEEGRNYGYTF; CDR3nt: TGTGCCAGTGAGGAGGGACGAAACTATGGCTACACCTTC
abundance: many; v_gene: TRBV13; d_gene: -; j_gene: TRBJ1-1; CDR3aa: CASSPLSGVTEAFF; CDR3nt: TGTGCCAGCAGCCCCCTCTCAGGGGTCACTGAAGCTTTCTTT
abundance: many; v_gene: TRBV3-1; d_gene: TRBD2; j_gene: TRBJ2-1; CDR3aa: CASSQGGGNEQFF; CDR3nt: TGTGCCAGCAGCCAAGGCGGGGGCAATGAGCAGTTCTTC
abundance: -; v_gene: TRBV19; d_gene: TRBD1; j_gene: TRBJ1-5; CDR3aa: CASSIRGTGGNQPQHF; CDR3nt: TGTGCCAGTAGTATTAGGGGGACAGGGGGGAATCAGCCCCAGCATTTT
abundance: many; v_gene: TRBV20-1; d_gene: TRBD1; j_gene: TRBJ1-5; CDR3aa: CSAIGDIGTVNQPQHF; CDR3nt: TGCAGTGCTATTGGGGATATCGGGACAGTCAATCAGCCCCAGCATTTT
abundance: many; v_gene: TRBV12-3/TRBV12-4; d_gene: -; j_gene: TRBJ1-4; CDR3aa: CASMGGGVEKLFF; CDR3nt: TGTGCCAGCATGGGAGGGGGAGTCGAAAAACTGTTTTTT
abundance: many; v_gene: TRBV7-2; d_gene: -; j_gene: TRBJ2-3; CDR3aa: CASSFDRTDTQYF; CDR3nt: TGTGCCAGCAGCTTCGACAGAACAGATACGCAGTATTTT
abundance: few; v_gene: TRBV10-3; d_gene: TRBD2; j_gene: TRBJ2-2; CDR3aa: CTISVPLTSGSSNTGELFF; CDR3nt: TGTACCATCAGTGTTCCACTCACTAGCGGGAGTTCGAACACCGGGGAGCTGTTTTTT
abundance: many; v_gene: TRBV7-3; d_gene: TRBD2; j_gene: TRBJ2-2; CDR3aa: CASSRTSGGADGELFF; CDR3nt: TGTGCCAGCAGCCGGACTAGCGGGGGGGCCGACGGGGAGCTGTTTTTT
abundance: many; v_gene: TRBV19; d_gene: -; j_gene: TRBJ1-3; CDR3aa: CASSAFSGTRDTIYF; CDR3nt: TGTGCCAGTAGTGCTTTTTCGGGGACCCGTGACACCATATATTTT
abundance: few; v_gene: TRBV27; d_gene: -; j_gene: TRBJ2-2; CDR3aa: CASSSPDGNTGELFF; CDR3nt: TGTGCCAGCAGTTCTCCGGACGGAAACACCGGGGAGCTGTTTTTT
abundance: many; v_gene: TRBV12-3/TRBV12-4; d_gene: -; j_gene: TRBJ1-5; CDR3aa: CASTSGAASQPQHF; CDR3nt: TGTGCCAGCACCTCTGGGGCAGCATCACAGCCCCAGCATTTT
abundance: many; v_gene: TRBV29-1; d_gene: -; j_gene: TRBJ2-7; CDR3aa: CSVESRDSYEQYF; CDR3nt: TGCAGCGTTGAGTCCAGGGACTCCTACGAGCAGTACTTC
abundance: -; v_gene: TRBV27; d_gene: -; j_gene: TRBJ1-2; CDR3aa: CASSLLPWYGYTF; CDR3nt: TGTGCCAGCAGTTTATTACCCTGGTACGGCTACACCTTC
abundance: -; v_gene: TRBV24-1; d_gene: -; j_gene: TRBJ2-5; CDR3aa: CATSAATGQETQYF; CDR3nt: TGTGCCACCAGTGCCGCGACGGGTCAAGAGACCCAGTACTTC
abundance: -; v_gene: TRBV5-1; d_gene: -; j_gene: TRBJ2-1; CDR3aa: CASSPDPRTVSGQFF; CDR3nt: TGCGCCAGCAGCCCAGACCCTCGGACGGTTTCGGGTCAGTTCTTC
abundance: few; v_gene: TRBV12-3/TRBV12-4; d_gene: TRBD1; j_gene: TRBJ1-2; CDR3aa: CASSLGTGLGYTF; CDR3nt: TGTGCCAGCAGCCTCGGGACAGGGCTTGGCTACACCTTC
abundance: many; v_gene: TRBV20-1; d_gene: -; j_gene: TRBJ2-7; CDR3aa: CSARRGVNEQYF; CDR3nt: TGCAGTGCTAGGCGGGGCGTGAACGAGCAGTACTTC
abundance: few; v_gene: TRBV29-1; d_gene: -; j_gene: TRBJ2-5; CDR3aa: CSVEPGQGTQYF; CDR3nt: TGCAGCGTTGAGCCTGGGCAGGGGACCCAGTACTTC
abundance: -; v_gene: TRBV7-3; d_gene: TRBD2; j_gene: TRBJ2-5; CDR3aa: CASSLGLAGVEQETQYF; CDR3nt: TGTGCCAGCAGCTTGGGACTAGCGGGGGTAGAACAAGAGACCCAGTACTTC
abundance: many; v_gene: TRBV2; d_gene: -; j_gene: TRBJ2-7; CDR3aa: CASSEGAGASYEQYF; CDR3nt: TGTGCCAGCAGTGAAGGGGCGGGGGCCTCCTACGAGCAGTACTTC
abundance: many; v_gene: TRBV10-3; d_gene: TRBD1; j_gene: TRBJ1-3; CDR3aa: CAIMGQGQDTIYF; CDR3nt: TGTGCCATCATGGGACAGGGTCAGGACACCATATATTTT
abundance: -; v_gene: TRBV6-5; d_gene: -; j_gene: TRBJ2-1; CDR3aa: CASSYGHGTPAEQFF; CDR3nt: TGTGCCAGCAGTTACGGCCACGGGACTCCTGCTGAGCAGTTCTTC
abundance: -; v_gene: TRBV11-2; d_gene: TRBD2; j_gene: TRBJ2-5; CDR3aa: CASSLLISGGALVTQYF; CDR3nt: TGTGCCAGCAGCCTCCTCATTAGCGGGGGAGCTCTTGTGACCCAGTACTTC
abundance: few; v_gene: TRBV7-2; d_gene: -; j_gene: TRBJ1-1; CDR3aa: CASSSQARSTEAFF; CDR3nt: TGTGCCAGCAGCTCTCAGGCGAGGAGCACTGAAGCTTTCTTT
abundance: -; v_gene: TRBV11-2; d_gene: -; j_gene: TRBJ2-3; CDR3aa: CASSHYTSSSVADTQYF; CDR3nt: TGTGCCAGCAGCCACTACACTTCTTCTAGCGTGGCAGATACGCAGTATTTT
abundance: many; v_gene: TRBV7-8; d_gene: TRBD2; j_gene: TRBJ2-1; CDR3aa: CASSPGLPYNEQFF; CDR3nt: TGTGCCAGCAGCCCGGGACTACCGTACAATGAGCAGTTCTTC
abundance: few; v_gene: TRBV28; d_gene: -; j_gene: TRBJ1-5; CDR3aa: CASSSSGPQHF; CDR3nt: TGTGCCAGCAGTTCGTCGGGGCCCCAGCATTTT
abundance: few; v_gene: TRBV7-9; d_gene: -; j_gene: TRBJ1-2; CDR3aa: CASTRQVPLYGYTF; CDR3nt: TGTGCCAGCACCCGACAGGTTCCTCTCTATGGCTACACCTTC
abundance: -; v_gene: TRBV6-1; d_gene: -; j_gene: TRBJ1-2; CDR3aa: CASHTNYGYTF; CDR3nt: TGTGCCAGCCACACTAACTATGGCTACACCTTC
abundance: many; v_gene: TRBV4-1; d_gene: -; j_gene: TRBJ2-7; CDR3aa: CASSRTGGAYEQYF; CDR3nt: TGCGCCAGCAGCCGCACTGGCGGGGCCTACGAGCAGTACTTC
abundance: few; v_gene: TRBV7-9; d_gene: TRBD2; j_gene: TRBJ2-5; CDR3aa: CASSLPRGRTYRYQETQYF; CDR3nt: TGTGCCAGCAGCCTTCCGCGCGGGAGGACCTACCGGTACCAAGAGACCCAGTACTTC